The 18 T cell receptor beta chains presented below share a single source sample, sequenced in a study of blood T cells in healthy people across ages. Sample-barcoded 5' priming and a J-beta primer mix drove a second PCR of about 7 to 12 cycles. Each CDR3 protein is one row after TCRdb ran MiXCR on the 5' RACE reads. Here the sample spans 650,000 to 700,000 distinct CDR3 sequences, under 65% being singletons. Sequenced material: blood. Receptors originate from a woman aged 80 or over in good health.

The chain links TRBV20-1 to TRBJ2-7, with a weak D call TRBD1 (5 bases). V was shortened by 5 bases and J by 0 bases, with 17 bases between the two germline ends. CDR3 length: 15 amino acids. CDR1 is DFQATT, CDR2 SNEGSKA, per germline (reference sequence). The CDR3 sequence: CSASSRALFSYEQYF. The DNA of the CDR3 is TGCAGTGCTTCGTCCAGGGCCCTCTTCTCCTACGAGCAGTACTTC.

V is TRBV12-3 or TRBV12-4 and J is TRBJ2-1; maybe TRBD2 (6 bases). Trimming left V 3 bases short and J 4 bases short, with 13 bases between. CDR3 length: 15 amino acids. The CDR3 loop reads CASSFAARGYNEQFF. DNA for the CDR3: TGTGCCAGCAGTTTTGCGGCTCGGGGGTACAATGAGCAGTTCTTC.

This clonotype has at least ten counts. This chain joins TRBV6-6 and TRBJ2-1; D might be TRBD2 (6 bases). Germline V gene lookup returns CDR1 MNHNY and CDR2 SVGAGI (reference sequence). Trimming cost V 6 bases and J 0 bases, with 15 bases left between them. This CDR3 has 16 residues. CDR3 loop: CASSRTVGGSYNEQFF. The CDR3 DNA is TGTGCCAGCAGCCGAACGGTGGGGGGCTCCTACAATGAGCAGTTCTTC.

This clonotype was seen a few times. The rearrangement uses TRBV6-2 or TRBV6-3 and TRBJ2-4; 8 bases map to TRBD1. The trim removed 6 bases at V and 6 bases at J, leaving 10 bases unmatched. The CDR3 sequence is 15 residues long. CDR1 and CDR2 from the germline V gene are MNHEY and SVGEGT. The CDR3 coding sequence is TGTGCCAGCAGCCCATGGGGGCAGGGGGCAAACATTCAGTACTTC. Protein sequence: CASSPWGQGANIQYF.

This chain joins TRBV15 and TRBJ2-2; no reliable D call. V was shortened by 0 bases and J by 7 bases, with 6 bases between the two germline ends. CDR1 is LNHNV and CDR2 is YYDKDF in the germline V gene (reference sequence). This CDR3 comprises 13 residues. Written as DNA, the CDR3 is TGTGCCACCAGCAGAGAAACATTCGGGGAGCTGTTTTTT. Amino acids: CATSRETFGELFF.

In its sample, this clonotype was seen many times. The chain employs TRBV2 and TRBJ2-7; TRBD1 might be the D (5 bases). CDR1 is SNHLY, CDR2 FYNNEI, per germline. Trimming removed 6 bases from V and 5 bases from J, with 14 bases in between. The CDR3 covers 13 residues. The CDR3 here is CASSLQGLNEQYF. The CDR3 region has the DNA TGTGCCAGCAGCCTGCAGGGCCTAAACGAGCAGTACTTC.

To note about this clonotype: Germline and junction disagree at one end, which may indicate a read error. CDR3 sequence: CASSSPGPLSGEQFF. CDR3 sequence (DNA): TGCGCCAGCAGTTCCCCGGGACCTCTCAGTGGTGAGCAGTTCTTC. J is TRBJ2-1 and V is TRBV6-6; tentatively, D is TRBD1 or TRBD2 (5 bases each). The CDR3 is made up of 15 amino acids. Germline V lookup: CDR1 MNHNY, CDR2 SVGAGI (reference sequence).

This clonotype has more than one count but fewer than ten. The rearrangement joins TRBV2 to TRBJ2-5; D ambiguous. Germline CDR1 SNHLY, CDR2 FYNNEI. This CDR3 has 13 amino acids. Between the trimmed V and J ends, which lost 6 bases and 2 bases, there was a span of 10 bases. This CDR3 is CASSRLMQETQYF. Here the CDR3 DNA reads TGTGCCAGCAGCAGACTGATGCAAGAGACCCAGTACTTC. Based on the CDR3 plus reference TRBV2 and TRBJ2-5, the full variable domain is EPEVTQTPSHQVTQMGQEVILRCVPISNHLYFYWYRQILGQKVEFLVSFYNNEISEKSEIFDDQFSVERPDGSNFTLKIRSTKLEDSAMYFCASSRLMQETQYFGPGTRLLVL.

This sequence joins TRBV4-1 and TRBJ2-5, with D perhaps TRBD1 (5 bases). The CDR3 totals 16 residues. V was cut by 4 bases and J by 5 bases, with 20 bases left in between. The V gene's germline CDR1 is MGHRA and CDR2 YSYEKL. CDR3 sequence reads: CASSPDTGAFSETQYF. The DNA of the CDR3 is TGCGCCAGCAGCCCGGACACCGGCGCTTTTTCGGAGACCCAGTACTTC.

The sample holds one count of this clonotype. The rearrangement joins TRBV2 to TRBJ1-1; D gene ambiguous. Trimming left V 4 bases short and J 6 bases short, with 18 bases between. This CDR3 region has 15 residues. In germline, CDR1 is SNHLY, CDR2 FYNNEI. The CDR3 is CASSVSEVRVAEAFF. CDR3 nucleotides: TGTGCCAGCAGTGTTTCGGAGGTGAGGGTTGCTGAAGCTTTCTTT.

The chain employs TRBV28 and TRBJ2-1; no firm D call. V was shortened by 7 bases and J by 3 bases, with 19 bases between the two germline ends. The CDR3 is 16 residues long. Germline V gene sequence: CDR1 MDHEN, CDR2 SYDVKM. In DNA, the CDR3 is TGTGCCAGCACCCACGGCGGCGGTAACATCTACAATGAGCAGTTCTTC. Residues: CASTHGGGNIYNEQFF.

This chain joins TRBV24-1 and TRBJ2-1; perhaps TRBD2 as D (5 bases). The CDR3 covers 15 residues. The germline gives CDR1 KGHDR, CDR2 SFDVKD. V lost 8 bases and J 3 bases, leaving 16 bases between the germline ends. The CDR3 loop reads CATMGSRGNYNEQFF. DNA for the CDR3: TGTGCCACCATGGGTAGTAGAGGGAACTACAATGAGCAGTTCTTC.

The J gene is TRBJ1-3, the V gene TRBV9; D ambiguous. Germline CDR1 SGDLS, CDR2 YYNGEE. Trimming cost V 0 bases and J 0 bases, with 13 bases left between them. The CDR3 length is 17 residues. The CDR3 sequence is CASSVGTGVFSGNTIYF. In DNA, the CDR3 is TGTGCCAGCAGCGTAGGTACGGGTGTGTTCTCTGGAAACACCATATATTTT.

The chain recombines TRBV6-6 with TRBJ1-5, with 7 bases matching TRBD1. The germline V gene has CDR1 MNHNY and CDR2 SVGAGI (reference sequence). Trimming took 10 bases from V and 6 from J; bases not matched to a gene: 12. The CDR3 extends over 14 amino acids. CDR3 sequence: CAIHEGAQGQPQHF. CDR3 bases: TGTGCCATCCACGAGGGGGCGCAAGGTCAGCCCCAGCATTTT.

The V gene is TRBV3-1, the J gene TRBJ2-1; D is unclear. CDR1 is LGHDT and CDR2 is YNNKEL in the germline V gene (reference sequence). The CDR3 has 15 residues. V was cut by 3 bases and J by 2 bases, with 11 bases left in between. The CDR3 loop reads CASSHGPGTYNEQFF. DNA for the CDR3: TGTGCCAGCAGCCACGGTCCGGGTACCTACAATGAGCAGTTCTTC.

A remark on this clonotype: It may be a read error: a sequence one base away is much more abundant. The chain combines TRBV20-1 with TRBJ2-1; D may be TRBD1 (5 bases). Looked up from germline, CDR1 is DFQATT and CDR2 is SNEGSKA (reference sequence). This CDR3 contains 13 residues. The CDR3 region is CSVGLTVYNGQFF. The CDR3 DNA is TGCAGTGTGGGGCTCACCGTCTACAATGGGCAGTTCTTC.

This clonotype was recorded many times. The chain links TRBV4-2 to TRBJ1-1, with D perhaps matching TRBD1 (5 bases). The CDR3 consists of 15 residues. V was trimmed by 2 bases and J by 4 bases, leaving 14 bases between them. Germline loops: CDR1 LGHNA, CDR2 YNFKEQ. The CDR3 region is CASSQSGTGGTEAFF. The CDR3 coding sequence is TGTGCCAGCAGCCAATCCGGGACGGGGGGCACTGAAGCTTTCTTT.

This clonotype came up a few times. This rearrangement joins TRBV24-1 to TRBJ2-7, with D perhaps being TRBD1 or TRBD2 (5 bases each). The J call may be wrong; the DNA end is better matched by TRBJ2-5. This CDR3 spans 13 amino acids. Germline assignment: CDR1 KGHDR and CDR2 SFDVKD. This chain's CDR3 is CATSDDGAKTQYF. The CDR3 DNA is TGTGCCACCAGTGATGACGGGGCGAAGACCCAGTACTTC.